This TCR beta chain originates from a study of blood T cell repertoires in COVID-19. Study information: Acute and convalescent COVID-19 specimens originated in the United States, Italy and Spain.

Only a few counts were recorded for this clone. Under the authors' procedure: Reference gene primers were amplified, and this amplification served to estimate nucleated cell counts. The method was immunoSEQ multiplex PCR; TCRdb's version includes in-frame clones alone and lacks a portion of them. Clonal size and the V and J genes are those of that table, whereas D and trimming came from the DNA. The sample holds more than 150,000 clones; under 90% are singletons and the top ten take about 6.7%. This CDR3 has 15 residues. V was pared by 5 bases and J by 3 bases, with 16 bases between. Germline CDR1 is SGHAT and CDR2 is FQNNGV.

The source material was peripheral blood. This TCR was recovered from a man aged 40-55 years with acute or convalescent COVID-19. This chain links TRBV11-2 with TRBJ1-2; D uncertain. The CDR3 sequence is CASSRLVGEDYGYTF. CDR3 DNA: TGTGCCAGCAGCCGCCTAGTCGGGGAGGACTATGGCTACACCTTC.